This entry lists 20 T cell receptor beta chains sequenced from one sample in a study of blood T cell repertoires in COVID-19. The table came from immunoSEQ multiplex PCR; TCRdb's copy has only in-frame clones and leaves some out. Of roughly 300,000 clones listed, roughly 85% are singletons. The material sequenced was PBMCs or T cells enriched from blood (not recorded which). The source is a middle-aged woman with acute COVID-19.

The chain has TRBV6-2 or TRBV6-3 and TRBJ1-2; a weak D match, TRBD1 (5 bases). The CDR3 is 15 residues long. Deletions cut 0 bases from V and 8 bases from J, with 16 bases between. The germline gives CDR1 MNHEY, CDR2 SVGEGT. CDR3 amino acids: CASSYSGGDLGGYTF. Here the CDR3 DNA reads TGTGCCAGCAGTTACTCAGGAGGGGATCTCGGGGGCTACACCTTC.

The chain joins TRBV24-1 to TRBJ2-3; tentatively, D is TRBD1 (6 bases). Trimming stripped 4 bases from V and 2 bases from J, with 12 bases between. Germline-derived CDR1 and CDR2 are KGHDR and SFDVKD. The CDR3 contains 15 residues. The CDR3 reads CATSDPTGLTDTQYF. The CDR3 DNA reads TGTGCCACCAGTGACCCGACAGGTCTCACAGATACGCAGTATTTT.

V gene TRBV10-3 combines with J gene TRBJ2-5; tentatively, D is TRBD1 (5 bases). Per the germline V gene, CDR1 is ENHRY and CDR2 is SYGVKD. CDR3 length: 13 residues. V lost 6 bases, J lost 4 bases, and 12 bases lay in between. The CDR3 DNA follows: TGTGCCATCAGACAGGTTCTGGGAGAGACCCAGTACTTC. It encodes CAIRQVLGETQYF.

This rearrangement joins TRBV5-8 to TRBJ1-4, with 7 bases that match TRBD1. The CDR3 loop spans 17 amino acids. V lost 3 bases and J lost 4; bases outside the gene matches: 12. The germline CDR1 and CDR2 sequences are SGHTS and YDEGEE. The DNA for the CDR3 is TGTGCCAGCAGCTATCAGCTCGGGACAGCCCTTAATGAAAAACTGTTTTTT. Amino acids: CASSYQLGTALNEKLFF.

The chain uses TRBV28 and TRBJ2-1; the match to TRBD2 covers 8 bases. Germline V gene sequence: CDR1 MDHEN, CDR2 SYDVKM. The CDR3 loop spans 15 amino acids. The V segment lost 6 bases and the J segment 0 bases; nucleotides outside the gene matches: 4. The CDR3 is CASSSGTSSYNEQFF. The CDR3 region has the DNA TGTGCCAGCAGCTCCGGGACTAGCTCCTACAATGAGCAGTTCTTC.

The chain couples TRBV7-2 to TRBJ2-1; 10 bases are shared with TRBD1. CDR1 and CDR2 (germline): SGHTA, FQGNSA. V lost 10 bases, J lost 8 bases, and 11 bases stayed unmatched. This CDR3 has 14 residues. The CDR3 DNA reads as TGTGCCACAAGAAGGGACAGGGGCGGCCATGAGCAGTTCTTC. Its protein product is CATRRDRGGHEQFF.

The V call is TRBV7-7, the J call TRBJ2-1, with TRBD1 identical over 8 bases. The junction had 6 bases not matched to a gene; V was cut back by 8 bases and J by 6 bases. CDR3 size: 13 residues. Germline V gene sequence: CDR1 SSHAT, CDR2 FNYEAQ (reference sequence). The CDR3 DNA reads TGTGCCAGCTCTCTCGGACAGGGCAATGAGCAGTTCTTC. This codes for CASSLGQGNEQFF.

The chain links TRBV11-3 to TRBJ2-1, with TRBD2 matching 10 bases. The germline gives CDR1 SGHNT, CDR2 YENEEA. The trim removed 0 bases at V and 3 bases at J, leaving 8 bases unmatched. The CDR3 spans 18 residues. The CDR3 is CASSLEELAGANYNEQFF. In DNA form, the CDR3 reads TGTGCCAGCAGCTTAGAGGAGCTAGCGGGAGCGAACTACAATGAGCAGTTCTTC.

J is TRBJ2-5 and V is TRBV6-2 or TRBV6-3, with 14 bases fitting TRBD2. The CDR3 consists of 15 residues. With V trimmed by 6 bases and J by 4 bases, 4 bases remained unmatched. The germline V gene has CDR1 MNHEY and CDR2 SVGEGT. As DNA, the CDR3 is TGTGCCAGCAGCCCCGGACTAGCGGGAGGAGAGACCCAGTACTTC. Protein product: CASSPGLAGGETQYF.

This clone appeared a single time. The chain joins TRBV3-1 (or the pseudogene TRBV3-2) to TRBJ2-1, with a weak D call TRBD1 (5 bases). Germline lookup yields CDR1 LGHDT and CDR2 YNNKEL (reference sequence). The ends were cut back, 1 base at V and 8 bases at J, with 12 bases in the middle. The CDR3 totals 14 residues. This chain's CDR3 is CASSQALGVDEQFF. DNA of the CDR3: TGTGCCAGCAGCCAAGCCTTAGGGGTCGATGAGCAGTTCTTC.

This chain joins TRBV25-1 and TRBJ1-4; the D gene is possibly TRBD1 (6 bases). The germline gives CDR1 MGHDK, CDR2 SYGVNS. The CDR3 covers 16 residues. V was cut by 0 bases and J by 3 bases, with 11 bases left in between. CDR3 DNA: TGTGCCAGCAGTGAATACCAGGGGTTTGCTAATGAAAAACTGTTTTTT. The encoded protein is CASSEYQGFANEKLFF.

The sample holds a few counts of this clone. This chain joins TRBV6-5 and TRBJ2-7, with D maybe TRBD1 (6 bases). Deletions cut 5 bases from V and 6 bases from J, with 14 bases between. CDR1 is MNHEY and CDR2 is SVGAGI in the germline V gene. The CDR3 is 13 residues long. As DNA, the CDR3 is TGTGCCAGCAGTCCAAGTGGCAGGGGCGAGCAGTACTTC. It is translated as CASSPSGRGEQYF.

The V call is TRBV5-1, the J call TRBJ2-1; 9 bases match TRBD2. Germline CDR1 and CDR2: SGHRS and YFSETQ. The CDR3 covers 18 residues. V lost 6 bases to trimming and J lost 5 bases; unmatched junction nucleotides: 18. This CDR3 is CASNSGFRVAGENNEQFF. The CDR3 region has the DNA TGCGCCAGCAATTCGGGATTCAGAGTAGCGGGAGAAAACAATGAGCAGTTCTTC.

This chain uses TRBV11-2 with TRBJ2-1; the D is unclear. From germline, CDR1 is SGHAT and CDR2 FQNNGV. The CDR3 sequence is 14 residues long. Deletions cut 4 bases from V and 8 bases from J, with 15 bases between. The CDR3 coding sequence is TGTGCCAGCAGCTCCCCTTCGAGATTCGATGAGCAGTTCTTC. It is translated as CASSSPSRFDEQFF.

As regards this clone: It may be a read error: a sequence one base away is much more abundant. Distinct nucleotide sequences in the sample also encode this CDR3. The chain carries TRBV12-3 or TRBV12-4 and TRBJ1-1, with a weak D call TRBD1 (5 bases). The V end was cut by 3 bases, the J end by 1 base, with 6 bases between. The CDR3 has 13 residues. CDR3 nucleotide sequence: TGTGCCAGCAGTTTCGGGGGGAACACTGAAGCTTTCTTT. This codes for CASSFGGNTEAFF.

The chain couples TRBV3-1 (or the pseudogene TRBV3-2) to TRBJ2-2; 8 nucleotides match TRBD1. Unmatched junction bases numbered 7, after V lost 1 base and J lost 6 bases. This CDR3 region has 16 residues. Germline lookup yields CDR1 LGHDT and CDR2 YNNKEL (reference sequence). DNA for the CDR3: TGTGCCAGCAGCCAAGTGGGACAGGTTACGTCCGGGGAGCTGTTTTTT. It translates to CASSQVGQVTSGELFF.

This clone was picked up one time. The rearrangement uses TRBV11-3 and TRBJ2-1; no definite D call. In germline, CDR1 is SGHNT, CDR2 YENEEA. This CDR3 contains 14 residues. Trimming stripped 0 bases from V and 5 bases from J, with 8 bases between. In nucleotides, the CDR3 is TGTGCCAGCAGCTTAGACGGTTATAACAATGAGCAGTTCTTC. Its protein product is CASSLDGYNNEQFF.

The rearrangement uses TRBV2 and TRBJ1-4; 10 bases map to TRBD1. The CDR3 is 16 residues long. CDR1 SNHLY and CDR2 FYNNEI come from the germline V gene. V dropped 5 bases and J dropped 8; count of bases not matched to a gene: 11. CDR3 nucleotide sequence: TGTGCCAGCAGTCATGCTGGACGACAGGGGGCAGAAAAACTGTTTTTT. Its translation is CASSHAGRQGAEKLFF.

The chain employs TRBV7-2 and TRBJ1-1; 7 bases are shared with TRBD1. Unmatched junction bases numbered 11, after V lost 5 bases and J lost 11 bases. The CDR3 covers 13 residues. Germline-derived CDR1 and CDR2 are SGHTA and FQGNSA. This CDR3 reads CASSTPGQVSAFF. The CDR3 nucleotides read TGTGCCAGCAGCACACCCGGACAGGTCAGCGCTTTCTTT.

The chain uses TRBV5-1 and TRBJ2-5, with TRBD1 as a possible D gene (6 bases). This CDR3 comprises 13 residues. Per the germline V gene, CDR1 is SGHRS and CDR2 is YFSETQ. V lost 7 bases and J lost 5, with 15 bases in between. CDR3 coding DNA: TGCGCCAGCGCAGGAAACAGGGACGAGACCCAGTACTTC. This gives the protein CASAGNRDETQYF.